The 21 T cell receptor beta chains below come from one sample, sequenced in a study of tumor and adjacent non-tumor tissue in lung cancer. Three rounds of nested PCR, following a modified ARM-PCR protocol, produced the TCRbeta library. MiXCR, run by TCRdb on the multiplex PCR reads, gives a single entry per CDR3 protein. The sample shows approximately 79,000 distinct CDR3 sequences, about 80% of them seen only once. This sample's RNA came from whole unsorted tissue. More than 3 cm separated this lung sample from the edge of the tumor. Sequencing was done on a sample of distant non-tumor lung tissue. These receptors came from an older man with non-small cell lung cancer.

Regarding this clonotype: A junction boundary mismatches the germline segment, possibly from a read error. The chain uses TRBV5-1 and TRBJ2-2; D may be TRBD2 (6 bases). Germline CDR1 SGHRS, CDR2 YFSETQ. This CDR3 is built from 17 residues. The CDR3, as DNA: TGTGCCAGAAGCTTGGAGGATGAAGGGGACTCAACCGGGGAGCTGTTTTTT. Amino acid sequence: CARSLEDEGDSTGELFF.

On this clonotype: Sequence at one end of the junction differs from germline and may be a read error. The gene calls are TRBV28 and TRBJ2-1; D is uncertain. Germline V gives CDR1 MDHEN, CDR2 SYDVKM. This CDR3 has 11 amino acids. This chain's CDR3 is CASSTQLEQLF. CDR3 sequence (DNA): TGTGCCAGCAGTACTCAGCTTGAGCAGTTATTC. The full variable domain, its missing parts supplied by reference TRBV28 and TRBJ2-1, is DVKVTQSSRYLVKRTGEKVFLECVQDMDHENMFWYRQDPGLGLRLIYFSYDVKMKEKGDIPEGYSVSREKKERFSLILESASTNQTSMYLCASSTQLEQLFGPGTRLTVL.

This clonotype showed up just a few times. Since a much larger clone is just one base distant, this may be a read error. The chain combines TRBV6-5 with TRBJ1-1; unclear D gene. The CDR3 has 13 residues. Per germline, CDR1 MNHEY and CDR2 SVGAGI. In DNA, the CDR3 is TGTGCCAGCAGTTGGGGTCTGAACATTGAAGCTTTCTTT. It codes for CASSWGLNIEAFF.

The rearrangement uses TRBV5-6 and TRBJ2-3, with D perhaps given as TRBD1 or TRBD2 (5 bases each). CDR1 and CDR2 (germline): SGHDT, YYEEEE. The ends were cut back, 1 base at V and 3 bases at J, with 21 bases in the middle. This CDR3 has 18 residues. The CDR3 DNA reads TGTGCCAGCAGCTTGAACTGGGATGAGGGGCAGAGAACAGATACGCAGTATTTT. Its translation: CASSLNWDEGQRTDTQYF. The full variable domain, in which reference TRBV5-6 and TRBJ2-3 provide the parts outside the CDR3, is DAGVTQSPTHLIKTRGQQVTLRCSPKSGHDTVSWYQQALGQGPQFIFQYYEEEERQRGNFPDRFSGHQFPNYSSELNVNALLLGDSALYLCASSLNWDEGQRTDTQYFGPGTRLTVL.

A remark on this clonotype: The junction and the germline gene differ at one end; a read error may be behind it. The chain uses TRBV11-2 and TRBJ2-7; TRBD1 agrees at 7 bases. There are 15 residues in the CDR3. CDR1 SGHAT and CDR2 FQNNGV come from the germline V gene. The CDR3 DNA is TGTGTCAGCAGCTTAGATAAGGGGGCACCCTACGAGCACTACTTC. Protein sequence: CVSSLDKGAPYEHYF.

The chain combines TRBV12-5 with TRBJ1-5; D unclear. The CDR3 loop spans 14 amino acids. Germline V gene lookup returns CDR1 LGHNT and CDR2 FRNRAP. V was cut by 6 bases and J by 13 bases, with 22 bases left in between. The CDR3 protein is CASGLIAGSQSQHF. CDR3 nucleotides: TGTGCTAGTGGCCTTATCGCTGGCAGTCAGTCTCAGCATTTT.

This clonotype occurred many times. The chain links TRBV6-2 or TRBV6-3 to TRBJ2-6, with D hard to call. This CDR3 comprises 13 residues. Germline assignment: CDR1 MNHEY and CDR2 SVGEGT. Trimming stripped 4 bases from V and 0 bases from J, with 1 base between. The CDR3 sequence is CASSSSGANVLTF. The DNA for the CDR3 is TGTGCCAGCAGTTCCTCTGGGGCCAACGTCCTGACTTTC.

The sample holds a few counts of this clonotype. A much larger clone is a single base away; this may be a read error. The CDR3 ends on some other residue instead of the conserved phenylalanine or tryptophan, so this is likely a read error. This chain joins TRBV12-3 or TRBV12-4 and TRBJ1-5; D gene ambiguous. The CDR3 runs to 12 residues. Trimming took 0 bases from V and 4 from J, leaving 1 base between them. The CDR3 bases are TGTGCCAGCAGTTTAGCTAATCAGCCCCAGCATTAT. It translates to CASSLANQPQHY.

This clonotype was observed many times. This may stem from a read error, because a much larger clone lies one nucleotide away. V is TRBV11-3 and J is TRBJ1-1; 7 nucleotides line up with TRBD1. The germline CDR1 and CDR2 sequences are SGHNT and YENEEA. CDR3 length: 16 residues. The CDR3 nucleotides read TGTGTCAGCAGCTTACGGGACAGAACCCTGAAAAATGAAGCTTTCTTT. Amino acids: CVSSLRDRTLKNEAFF. Full variable domain (outside the CDR3, taken from reference TRBV11-3 and TRBJ1-1): EAGVVQSPRYKIIEKKQPVAFWCNPISGHNTLYWYLQNLGQGPELLIRYENEEAVDDSQLPKDRFSAERLKGVDSTLKIQPAELGDSAVYLCVSSLRDRTLKNEAFFGQGTRLTVV.

Comments on this clonotype: The junction differs from germline at one of its ends, possibly a read error. The CDR3 DNA reads TGTGTCACCAGGCGCACCTCATCCTACGAGCACTACTTC. Its translation is CVTRRTSSYEHYF. This chain links TRBV5-4 with TRBJ2-7; no definite D call. CDR3 size: 13 residues. The V gene's germline CDR1 is SGHNT and CDR2 YYREEE (reference sequence).

For the CDR3, the DNA is TGTGCCTCCCTCGGGCTAATCAGCTCCTACAATGAGCAGTTCTTC. This codes for CASLGLISSYNEQFF. This chain connects TRBV6-2 or TRBV6-3 to TRBJ2-1; D ambiguous. This CDR3 is built from 15 residues. From germline, CDR1 is MNHEY and CDR2 SVGEGT. V was clipped by 11 bases and J by 0 bases, with 17 bases between them.

A note on this clonotype: At one end the junction does not follow the germline gene, possibly because of a read error. V usage is TRBV10-3 and J usage is TRBJ2-1; D is possibly TRBD1 (5 bases). CDR3 length equals 15 residues. Germline loops: CDR1 ENHRY, CDR2 SYGVKD. The DNA of the CDR3 is TGTGCCATCAGTGAGAGGGGCAGCTACTACAATGAGCAATTCTTC. This encodes CAISERGSYYNEQFF.

This clonotype was observed many times. This chain connects TRBV6-6 to TRBJ1-5; weak D call: TRBD1 (5 bases). V dropped 6 bases and J dropped 7 bases, with 13 bases sitting between them. This CDR3 has 13 amino acids. CDR1 MNHNY and CDR2 SVGAGI come from the germline V gene (reference sequence). CDR3 coding DNA: TGTGCCAGCAGCCAGACAGAAAACCAGCCCCAGCATTTT. It is translated as CASSQTENQPQHF.

Notes on this clonotype: The conserved phenylalanine or tryptophan normally closing the CDR3 is absent here, so this likely arose from a read error. V is TRBV6-2 or TRBV6-3 and J is TRBJ2-7; possible D gene TRBD2, 5 bases. This CDR3 has 15 amino acids. CDR1 is MNHEY and CDR2 is SVGEGT in the germline V gene. V was clipped by 5 bases and J by 7 bases, with 21 bases between them. The CDR3 sequence is CASSTKRGFNYEQYL. The CDR3 DNA reads TGTGCCAGCAGTACTAAGAGAGGGTTTAACTATGAGCAGTACCTC.

A note on this clonotype: Germline is not matched at one junction end, which may reflect a read error. The chain uses TRBV4-1 and TRBJ1-6; D is undetermined. There are 17 residues in the CDR3. CDR1 and CDR2 (germline): MGHRA, YSYEKL. The CDR3 region is CASSQQSKSSYNSPLHF. The CDR3 nucleotides are TGCGCCAGTAGCCAACAGTCCAAATCCTCCTATAATTCACCCCTCCACTTT.

The chain employs TRBV10-3 and TRBJ2-2; 7 bases map to TRBD2. The germline V gene encodes CDR1 ENHRY and CDR2 SYGVKD. The length of the CDR3 is 14 residues. The CDR3 region has the DNA TGTGGCATTAAAAGCGGGATCTCCACCGGGGAGCTGTTTTTT. This encodes CGIKSGISTGELFF.

As concerns this clonotype: In this CDR3 the conserved last residue, phenylalanine or tryptophan, is missing, so a read error is likely. The limits of the CDR3 on the DNA are not certain, so only TCRdb's listed CDR3 is given. The J gene is TRBJ1-2, the V gene TRBV5-1. The CDR3 spans 14 residues, counting both ends. CDR1 is SGHRS and CDR2 is YFSETQ in the germline V gene. The CDR3 is CASGLAGFSDGHTL.

This clonotype was recorded at least ten times. An end of the junction differs from the germline gene, which may be a read error. The V gene is TRBV29-1, the J gene TRBJ2-7; D gene ambiguous. CDR1 is SQVTM, CDR2 ANQGSEA, per germline. CDR3 length: 12 amino acids. CDR3 in DNA: TGCAGAGTTGTTGCTGCCTCCTACGAGCAGTACTTC. Its protein is CRVVAASYEQYF.

Remarks on this clonotype: Its ends do not fully match the called genes, so a read error is possible. The rearrangement uses TRBV6-2 or TRBV6-3 and TRBJ1-5; perhaps TRBD1 as D (6 bases). The CDR3 has 15 amino acids. Germline V gene lookup returns CDR1 MNHEY and CDR2 SVGEGT. The CDR3 nucleotides are TGTGCCAGCAATCTCGCGGGGGGCAGGAATCAGCCCCAGCGTTTT. The encoded protein is CASNLAGGRNQPQRF.

This clonotype was seen a handful of times. The junction does not match germline at one end; this may be a read error. The J gene is TRBJ2-3, the V gene TRBV11-2; TRBD1 agrees at 7 bases. The CDR3 is 14 residues long. Germline CDR1 SGHAT, CDR2 FQNNGV. The CDR3 loop reads CASSSQGFPYTLYF. In DNA form, the CDR3 reads TGTGCCAGCAGCTCACAGGGGTTCCCATATACGCTGTATTTT.

A note on this clonotype: Germline is not matched at one junction end, which may reflect a read error. The chain has TRBV20-1 and TRBJ1-2; D not certain. Germline values: CDR1 DFQATT, CDR2 SNEGSKA (reference sequence). The length of the CDR3 is 13 residues. The CDR3 reads CSTRAGGFYGYTF. CDR3 nucleotide sequence: TGCAGTACTAGAGCCGGTGGTTTCTATGGCTACACCTTC.